This T cell receptor (beta chain) is drawn from a study of T cell repertoires in enteric fever (dated by TCRdb to the late 2010s). A note on the overall study: Using volunteers experimentally challenged with Salmonella Typhi or Paratyphi A, the study rebuilt the Salmonella-specific repertoire of circulating effector CD4+ T cells. T cell staining, including ex vivo staining, was performed with tetramers loaded with CdtB(105-125) peptide variants (SP110Y, ST110H). Circulating effector CD4+ T cells that responded to Salmonella infection were identified with mass cytometry. Live fluorescence barcoding was joined in the study by mass cytometry, by T cell receptor sequencing and by unbiased single-cell cloning.

This clonotype was counted only a few times. Its cognate antigen has yet to be identified. No base-level quality is on record; no much larger clone is a single base apart. CDR1 and CDR2 were assigned from the germline V gene as SGHRS and YFSETQ. The CDR3 starts with the cysteine, ends with the phenylalanine, and has 17 residues. The retained sequence is limited to the CDR3, 51 bases, with the frame set at the first base. Trimming takes 3 bases off V and 0 bases off J; junction bases not matched to a gene: 6. Sequenced using an Illumina MiSeq. TCRdb redid the processing of the public reads, applying fastp at Q25 and MiXCR, and retained in-frame beta chains. CDR3 protein sequences are deduplicated, and each keeps its most common genes and DNA. The sample table records about 1,600 distinct CDR3 sequences; around a third of these occur just once. The ten largest account for less than 20% of the sample. The paper's findings and limits, for the study overall: S. Typhi- and S. Paratyphi A-specific immunodominant T cell antigens were identified as HlyE and CdtB, respectively. Accumulation of T cells not cross-reacting between serovars appeared to be driven by single amino acid variations in the immunodominant proteins CdtB and PhoN. Among the expanded clonotypes were cross-reactive responses to distantly related Salmonella serovars as well as clones that recognized antigens unique to S. Typhi or S. Paratyphi A.

The sequence came from a human donor with Salmonella enteric fever, either typhoid or paratyphoid (not recorded which). Source material: CCR7- CD38- CD4+ T cells from PBMCs. The V and J genes are TRBV5-1 and TRBJ2-1; a stretch of 10 junction bases matches TRBD2. The CDR3 in this case is CASSSSAGGSSYNEQFF. The DNA is TGCGCCAGCAGCTCGTCAGCGGGAGGGAGCTCCTACAATGAGCAGTTCTTC. The CDR3, completed at both ends by the reference TRBV5-1 and TRBJ2-1 genes, gives the full variable domain KAGVTQTPRYLIKTRGQQVTLSCSPISGHRSVSWYQQTPGQGLQFLFEYFSETQRNKGNFPGRFSGRQFSNSRSEMNVSTLELGDSALYLCASSSSAGGSSYNEQFFGPGTRLTVL.